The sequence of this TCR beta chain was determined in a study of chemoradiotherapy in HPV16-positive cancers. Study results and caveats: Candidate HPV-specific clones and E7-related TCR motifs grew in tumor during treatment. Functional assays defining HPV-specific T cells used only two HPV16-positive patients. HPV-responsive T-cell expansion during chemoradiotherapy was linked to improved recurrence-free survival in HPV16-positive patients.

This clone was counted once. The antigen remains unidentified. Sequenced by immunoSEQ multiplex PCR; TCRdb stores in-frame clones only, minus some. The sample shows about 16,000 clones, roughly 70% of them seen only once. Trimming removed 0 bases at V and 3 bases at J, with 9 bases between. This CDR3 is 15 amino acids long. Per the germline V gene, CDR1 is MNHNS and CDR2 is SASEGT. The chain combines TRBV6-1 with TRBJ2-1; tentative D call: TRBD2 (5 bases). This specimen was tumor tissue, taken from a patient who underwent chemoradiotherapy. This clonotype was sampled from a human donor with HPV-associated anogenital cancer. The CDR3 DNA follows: TGTGCCAGCAGTGAAGCGCGGGTCATCTACAATGAGCAGTTCTTC. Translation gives CASSEARVIYNEQFF.